These 27 T cell receptor beta chains were all obtained from the same sample, sequenced in a study of T cells in tumors after PD-1 blockade. Assay used: immunoSEQ multiplex PCR; TCRdb lists only in-frame clones, some missing. The table has just under 65,000 clones, 74% seen once. The sequenced sample was PBMCs, obtained after anti-PD-1 treatment. These receptor sequences come from a human donor with basal cell carcinoma.

The rearrangement links TRBV7-6 to TRBJ2-3, with a tentative D call TRBD1 (6 bases). V lost 3 bases to trimming and J lost 1 base, with 32 bases between them. Germline loops: CDR1 SGHVS, CDR2 FNYEAQ. The CDR3 runs 22 residues. CDR3 nucleotide sequence: TGTGCCAGCAGCTTTCACCCGCCTGAATATCTGGGGGCCTTAGATCGCACAGATACGCAGTATTTT. Translating gives CASSFHPPEYLGALDRTDTQYF.

The rearrangement uses TRBV3-1 (or the pseudogene TRBV3-2) and TRBJ2-2; 7 nucleotides line up with TRBD2. V shed 4 bases and J 5 bases; nucleotides not matched to a gene: 7. This CDR3 region has 15 residues. CDR1 and CDR2 (germline): LGHDT, YNNKEL (reference sequence). This CDR3 is CASSLSFGGTGELFF. CDR3 nucleotide sequence: TGTGCCAGCAGCCTATCTTTCGGGGGGACCGGGGAGCTGTTTTTT.

The rearrangement uses TRBV27 and TRBJ2-7; 11 bases fit TRBD2. Germline assignment: CDR1 MNHEY and CDR2 SMNVEV (reference sequence). Trimming cost V 6 bases and J 4 bases; bases outside gene matches: 8. This CDR3 has 15 amino acids. CDR3 sequence: CASRSLAGGTYEQYF. The CDR3, as DNA: TGTGCCAGCAGATCTCTAGCGGGGGGCACTTACGAGCAGTACTTC.

This chain connects TRBV5-1 to TRBJ1-1; perhaps TRBD1 as D (6 bases). Germline V CDR1 and CDR2: SGHRS, YFSETQ. Trimming left V 0 bases short and J 11 bases short, with 20 bases between. CDR3 length: 15 amino acids. The CDR3 nucleotides are TGCGCCAGCAGCTTGGGGGGGCAAGATGACTTCGGGGCTTTCTTT. Protein: CASSLGGQDDFGAFF.

There are a few counts of this clone. The chain is built from TRBV10-2 and TRBJ2-1, with D hard to call. This CDR3 comprises 13 residues. Germline V CDR1 and CDR2: WSHSY, SAAADI. V lost 2 bases to trimming and J lost 8 bases, with 10 bases between them. The CDR3 protein is CASSEIQSDEQFF. The CDR3 nucleotides are TGCGCCAGCAGTGAGATACAAAGCGATGAGCAGTTCTTC.

This chain connects TRBV5-5 to TRBJ2-3, with 8 bases fitting TRBD2. CDR3 length equals 14 residues. Trimming took 3 bases from V and 5 from J; bases not matched to a gene: 5. CDR1 and CDR2 (germline): SGHKS, YYEKEE (reference sequence). CDR3 region: CASSSGAGGDTQYF. The CDR3 DNA follows: TGTGCCAGCAGCTCTGGGGCGGGGGGAGATACGCAGTATTTT.

V and J are TRBV21-1 and TRBJ1-5. TRBV21-1 is a pseudogene segment. This CDR3 comprises 16 residues. CDR3 DNA: TGTGCCAGCAGCAAAGAAGAAGGTTCTAGCAATCAGCCCCAGCATTTT. Its translation is CASSKEEGSSNQPQHF.

The table lists this clone with a count of one. The V call is TRBV10-3, the J call TRBJ2-2; no definite D call. Trimming cost V 8 bases and J 4 bases, with 11 bases left between them. The CDR3 runs to 13 residues. CDR1 and CDR2 from the germline V gene are ENHRY and SYGVKD. The CDR3 nucleotides are TGTGCCATCCGAGTCAGAATCACCGGGGAGCTGTTTTTT. It specifies CAIRVRITGELFF.

The chain combines TRBV5-1 with TRBJ1-6; no firm D call. The CDR3 extends over 14 amino acids. V gave up 0 bases and J gave up 7 bases, with 8 bases separating them. Germline V gives CDR1 SGHRS, CDR2 YFSETQ. The CDR3 DNA follows: TGCGCCAGCAGCTTGGTCCAGGAAAATTCACCCCTCCACTTT. Amino acid sequence: CASSLVQENSPLHF.

This clone was counted between two and nine times. The genes are TRBV10-1 and TRBJ2-7; 12 bases map to TRBD1. Unmatched junction bases numbered 2, after V lost 2 bases and J lost 3 bases. CDR1 WNHNN and CDR2 SYGVQD come from the germline V gene (reference sequence). This CDR3 has 15 amino acids. CDR3 sequence (DNA): TGCGCCAGCAGTGAGGGGGACAGGGGGCTCTACGAGCAGTACTTC. As protein: CASSEGDRGLYEQYF.

The CDR3 coding sequence is TGTGCCAGCAGCTTGGGTGAAGGCGGGGGGCAGTCCAATGAGCAGTTCTTC. Its protein is CASSLGEGGGQSNEQFF. The V and J genes are TRBV5-5 and TRBJ2-1, with TRBD2 matching over 8 bases. Germline V gene lookup returns CDR1 SGHKS and CDR2 YYEKEE (reference sequence). CDR3 length: 17 amino acids. J lost 6 bases, V lost 0 bases, and 11 bases had no gene match.

The chain is built from TRBV6-5 and TRBJ1-5; perhaps TRBD1 as D (6 bases). CDR1 and CDR2 (germline): MNHEY, SVGAGI. V lost 2 bases, J lost 2 bases, and 10 bases lay in between. This CDR3 is built from 15 residues. The CDR3 region has the DNA TGTGCCAGCAGTTACGGGGGGCTGGGCAATCAGCCCCAGCATTTT. Translating gives CASSYGGLGNQPQHF.

The chain uses TRBV13 and TRBJ1-5; D is perhaps TRBD1 (5 bases). With 2 bases removed from V and 4 bases from J, the gap between germline ends came to 9 bases. CDR1 and CDR2 from the germline V gene are PRHDT and FYEKMQ (reference sequence). The CDR3 is 14 residues long. The CDR3 DNA reads TGTGCCAGCAGCTTAAGGGGACTAAATCAGCCCCAGCATTTT. Translated, it gives CASSLRGLNQPQHF.

The CDR3 nucleotides read TGTGCCAGCAGCGTGACTAGCGGGGGTAACAATGAGCAGTTCTTC. This encodes CASSVTSGGNNEQFF. V is TRBV13 and J is TRBJ2-1, with 12 bases identical to TRBD2. The CDR3 runs to 15 residues. V was pared by 5 bases and J by 5 bases, with 4 bases of the junction left unmatched. Per germline, CDR1 PRHDT and CDR2 FYEKMQ (reference sequence).

The CDR3 loop is CASSHIQGNVDEQYF. The CDR3 coding sequence is TGTGCCAGCAGCCATATCCAGGGAAATGTAGACGAGCAGTACTTC. V usage is TRBV14 and J usage is TRBJ2-7; D is perhaps TRBD1 (5 bases). Germline V CDR1 and CDR2: SGHDN, FVKESK. This CDR3 region has 15 residues. V was trimmed by 3 bases and J by 5 bases, leaving 17 bases between them. The full variable domain, with the rest looked up from reference TRBV14 and TRBJ2-7, is EAGVTQFPSHSVIEKGQTVTLRCDPISGHDNLYWYRRVMGKEIKFLLHFVKESKQDESGMPNNRFLAERTGGTYSTLKVQPAELEDSGVYFCASSHIQGNVDEQYFGPGTRLTVT.

This rearrangement joins TRBV6-1 to TRBJ2-7; possible D gene TRBD2, 7 bases. V lost 2 bases, J lost 0 bases, and 14 bases lay in between. This CDR3 contains 16 residues. Germline V gene sequence: CDR1 MNHNS, CDR2 SASEGT. For the CDR3, the DNA is TGTGCCAGCAGTGAACGGGGGGCAGGGAGCTCCTACGAGCAGTACTTC. Its translation is CASSERGAGSSYEQYF.

Comment on this clone: A read error may account for a junction end that differs from germline. The rearrangement uses TRBV7-9 and TRBJ2-7; TRBD2 aligns across 11 bases. Germline values: CDR1 SEHNR, CDR2 FQNEAQ (reference sequence). This CDR3 is 14 amino acids long. CDR3 sequence reads: CASSLAGGRNEQYF. The CDR3, as DNA: TGTGCCAGCAGCCTAGCGGGGGGTAGGAACGAGCAGTACTTC.

By share of the sample, this clone is medium-sized. This chain joins TRBV28 and TRBJ1-3; D not resolved. CDR3 size: 15 residues. V dropped 4 bases and J dropped 0 bases, with 10 bases sitting between them. Germline CDR1 is MDHEN and CDR2 is SYDVKM. This chain's CDR3 is CASSYALYSGNTIYF. CDR3 in DNA: TGTGCCAGCAGTTATGCCCTGTACTCTGGAAACACCATATATTTT. Full variable domain (outside the CDR3, taken from reference TRBV28 and TRBJ1-3): DVKVTQSSRYLVKRTGEKVFLECVQDMDHENMFWYRQDPGLGLRLIYFSYDVKMKEKGDIPEGYSVSREKKERFSLILESASTNQTSMYLCASSYALYSGNTIYFGEGSWLTVV.

This chain links TRBV4-2 with TRBJ1-6; 8 bases line up with TRBD1. Germline CDR1 LGHNA, CDR2 YNFKEQ. CDR3 length: 17 amino acids. The trim removed 2 bases at V and 10 bases at J, leaving 13 bases unmatched. The CDR3 sequence: CASSQTNNPGDRSPLHF. CDR3 in DNA: TGTGCCAGCAGCCAAACTAACAACCCAGGGGACAGGTCACCCCTCCACTTT.

This chain joins TRBV19 and TRBJ2-5, with 7 bases fitting TRBD1. J lost 1 base, V lost 8 bases, and 10 bases had no gene match. This CDR3 contains 15 residues. CDR1 LNHDA and CDR2 SQIVND come from the germline V gene (reference sequence). The CDR3 DNA is TGTGCCAGTCGGCCAGCCACAGGGGCCCAAGAGACCCAGTACTTC. Its protein is CASRPATGAQETQYF.

The chain is built from TRBV29-1 and TRBJ1-3, with TRBD1 matching over 10 bases. Germline lookup yields CDR1 SQVTM and CDR2 ANQGSEA. The CDR3 extends over 15 amino acids. J lost 2 bases, V lost 7 bases, and 8 bases had no gene match. DNA for the CDR3: TGCAGCGCTTCGGACAGGGGGGAAGCTGGAAACACCATATATTTT. It is translated as CSASDRGEAGNTIYF.

The V gene is TRBV5-4, the J gene TRBJ1-1; 8 bases are shared with TRBD1. CDR3 length: 14 residues. V shed 0 bases and J 5 bases; nucleotides not matched to a gene: 3. In germline, CDR1 is SGHNT, CDR2 YYREEE (reference sequence). The CDR3 loop reads CASSLDQGATEAFF. In DNA, the CDR3 is TGTGCCAGCAGCTTGGATCAGGGGGCGACTGAAGCTTTCTTT. The complete variable domain, with remaining parts taken from reference TRBV5-4 and TRBJ1-1, reads ETGVTQSPTHLIKTRGQQVTLRCSSQSGHNTVSWYQQALGQGPQFIFQYYREEENGRGNFPPRFSGLQFPNYSSELNVNALELDDSALYLCASSLDQGATEAFFGQGTRLTVV.

This clone occurred once. The CDR3 DNA sequence: TGTGCCAGCAGCTTTTACAGGGCCGACAATGAGCAGTTCTTC. It codes for CASSFYRADNEQFF. V is TRBV7-9 and J is TRBJ2-1; a possible D gene is TRBD1 (6 bases). Germline V CDR1 and CDR2: SEHNR, FQNEAQ (reference sequence). The CDR3 length is 14 residues. Trimming pared 3 bases from V and 5 bases from J, leaving 11 bases between.

The CDR3 region is CASTGTGYNEQFF. In nucleotides, the CDR3 is TGTGCCAGTACAGGGACAGGGTACAATGAGCAGTTCTTC. The chain employs TRBV5-4 and TRBJ2-1, with 9 bases matching TRBD1. Per the germline V gene, CDR1 is SGHNT and CDR2 is YYREEE (reference sequence). This CDR3 spans 13 amino acids. After removal of 8 bases from V and 4 bases from J, the junction contained 4 bases not matched to a gene.

The chain combines TRBV6-5 with TRBJ1-4; maybe TRBD1 (6 bases). Trimming left V 8 bases short and J 4 bases short, with 14 bases between. The CDR3 length is 14 residues. Germline loops: CDR1 MNHEY, CDR2 SVGAGI. CDR3 region: CASGRGAGNEKLFF. CDR3 in DNA: TGTGCCAGCGGACGGGGGGCTGGTAATGAAAAACTGTTTTTT.

The chain links TRBV6-5 to TRBJ1-4; perhaps TRBD1 as D (6 bases). The germline V gene has CDR1 MNHEY and CDR2 SVGAGI. The CDR3 has 14 amino acids. Trimming cost V 6 bases and J 7 bases, with 15 bases left between them. The CDR3 here is CASRRYRDLEKLFF. CDR3 nucleotides: TGTGCCAGCAGGCGATACAGGGATCTTGAAAAACTGTTTTTT.

CDR3 sequence: CASSLSSGLALDTQYF. The CDR3 region has the DNA TGTGCCAGTAGTTTATCCTCGGGACTAGCTTTAGATACGCAGTATTTT. V and J are TRBV19 and TRBJ2-3, with 9 bases matching TRBD2. The germline CDR1 and CDR2 sequences are LNHDA and SQIVND (reference sequence). This CDR3 region has 16 residues. The V and J ends lost 5 bases and 5 bases, in that order; junction bases with no gene match: 11.